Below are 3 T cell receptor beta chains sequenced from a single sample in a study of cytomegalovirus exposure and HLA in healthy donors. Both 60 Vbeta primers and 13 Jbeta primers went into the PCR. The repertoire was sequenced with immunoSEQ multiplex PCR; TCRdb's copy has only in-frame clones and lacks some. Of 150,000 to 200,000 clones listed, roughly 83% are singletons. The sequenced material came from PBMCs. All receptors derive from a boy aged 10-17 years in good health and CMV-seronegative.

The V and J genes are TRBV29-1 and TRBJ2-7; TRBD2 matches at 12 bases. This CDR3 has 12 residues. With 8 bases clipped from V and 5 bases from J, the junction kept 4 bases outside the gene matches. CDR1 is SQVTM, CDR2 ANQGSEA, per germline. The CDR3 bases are TGCAGCCGACTAGCGGGAGTAAACGAGCAGTACTTC. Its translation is CSRLAGVNEQYF.

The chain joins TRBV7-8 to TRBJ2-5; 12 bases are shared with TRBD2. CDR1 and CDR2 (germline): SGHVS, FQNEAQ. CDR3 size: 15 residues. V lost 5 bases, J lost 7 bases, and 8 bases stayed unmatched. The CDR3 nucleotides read TGTGCCAGCAGCCCGGGCCTAGCGGGAGGGGGGACCCAGTACTTC. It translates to CASSPGLAGGGTQYF.

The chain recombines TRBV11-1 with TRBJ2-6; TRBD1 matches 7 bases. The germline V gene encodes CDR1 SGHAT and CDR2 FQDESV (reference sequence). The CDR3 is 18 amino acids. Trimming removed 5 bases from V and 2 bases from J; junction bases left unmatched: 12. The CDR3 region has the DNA TGTGCCAGCAGCAACACCGGGACAGTGGGGACTGGGGCCAACGTCCTGACTTTC. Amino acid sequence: CASSNTGTVGTGANVLTF.